The 23 T cell receptor beta chains presented below share a single source sample, sequenced in a study of shared clonotypes between healthy human individuals. Assay used: immunoSEQ multiplex PCR; TCRdb lists only in-frame clones, some missing. The sample holds about half a million clones, around 74% seen once. Sequencing used PBMCs. The receptors were sampled from a woman in her 40s in good health. Some clones in this sample may be carry-over from other donors' samples.

The chain couples TRBV25-1 to TRBJ2-4, with D perhaps matching TRBD1 or TRBD2 (5 bases each). V lost 2 bases, J lost 0 bases, and 14 bases lay in between. This CDR3 spans 17 amino acids. CDR1 is MGHDK and CDR2 is SYGVNS in the germline V gene. The CDR3 DNA reads as TGTGCCAGCAGTGAAGGTCGGGGCTATCGAGCCAAAAACATTCAGTACTTC. Its protein product is CASSEGRGYRAKNIQYF. The whole variable domain, remainder taken from reference TRBV25-1 and TRBJ2-4, is EADIYQTPRYLVIGTGKKITLECSQTMGHDKMYWYQQDPGMELHLIHYSYGVNSTEKGDLSSESTVSRIRTEHFPLTLESARPSHTSQYLCASSEGRGYRAKNIQYFGAGTRLSVL.

The genes are TRBV19 and TRBJ1-4; 8 bases align to TRBD1. The V gene's germline CDR1 is LNHDA and CDR2 SQIVND (reference sequence). This CDR3 contains 15 residues. V lost 4 bases to trimming and J lost 6 bases; unmatched junction nucleotides: 7. This CDR3 is CASSTRQGRDEKLFF. CDR3 in DNA: TGTGCCAGTAGTACCAGACAGGGGCGAGATGAAAAACTGTTTTTT.

V is TRBV7-2 and J is TRBJ2-1; D possibly corresponds to TRBD2 (5 bases). Trimming took off 7 bases at V and 8 bases at J, with 15 bases between the two ends. Germline-derived CDR1 and CDR2 are SGHTA and FQGNSA. CDR3 length: 13 residues. CDR3 nucleotides: TGTGCCAGCAAGCGCGTCGGGATCGATGAGCAGTTCTTC. As protein: CASKRVGIDEQFF.

The chain carries TRBV5-1 and TRBJ2-2; D unclear. Per germline, CDR1 SGHRS and CDR2 YFSETQ. The length of the CDR3 is 13 residues. The V and J ends lost 4 bases and 7 bases respectively, with 11 bases between them. The CDR3: CASSIDPIGELFF. CDR3 nucleotide sequence: TGCGCCAGCAGCATAGACCCGATCGGGGAGCTGTTTTTT.

The chain links TRBV28 to TRBJ1-6; TRBD1 matches 7 bases. This CDR3 is 15 amino acids long. J was trimmed by 4 bases and V by 6 bases; bases with no gene match: 6. Germline CDR1 MDHEN, CDR2 SYDVKM. The CDR3 nucleotides read TGTGCCAGCAGCTACAGGGGCGCGTATAATTCACCCCTCCACTTT. Protein product: CASSYRGAYNSPLHF.

This clone was counted many times. The V gene is TRBV11-2, the J gene TRBJ1-1; 10 nucleotides match TRBD1. The CDR3 sequence is 15 residues long. From germline, CDR1 is SGHAT and CDR2 FQNNGV. The trim removed 4 bases at V and 0 bases at J, leaving 2 bases unmatched. The CDR3 nucleotides are TGTGCCAGCAGCTCGACAGGGGGCATGAACACTGAAGCTTTCTTT. Protein product: CASSSTGGMNTEAFF.

This chain uses TRBV9 with TRBJ2-5, with 7 nucleotides matching TRBD1. This CDR3 region has 15 residues. J was trimmed by 0 bases and V by 4 bases; bases with no gene match: 6. Per germline, CDR1 SGDLS and CDR2 YYNGEE. The CDR3 DNA reads TGTGCCAGCAGCCTTGCAGGGGGTTACCAAGAGACCCAGTACTTC. Translated, it gives CASSLAGGYQETQYF.

The chain has TRBV18 and TRBJ1-4; TRBD1 matches 10 bases. V shed 4 bases, J shed 6 bases, and the junction held 14 bases outside the gene matches. The CDR3 covers 18 residues. Germline V CDR1 and CDR2: KGHSH, LQKENI. The CDR3 region is CASSRDRGRGIADEKLFF. DNA of the CDR3: TGTGCCAGCTCACGCGACAGGGGGCGCGGGATAGCTGATGAAAAACTGTTTTTT. Looking up the rest from reference TRBV18 and TRBJ1-4 gives the full variable domain: NAGVMQNPRHLVRRRGQEARLRCSPMKGHSHVYWYRQLPEEGLKFMVYLQKENIIDESGMPKERFSAEFPKEGPSILRIQQVVRGDSAAYFCASSRDRGRGIADEKLFFGSGTQLSVL.

The chain recombines TRBV7-9 with TRBJ2-7; tentative D call: TRBD2 (6 bases). Germline values: CDR1 SEHNR, CDR2 FQNEAQ (reference sequence). The CDR3 extends over 15 amino acids. V was trimmed by 1 base and J by 2 bases, leaving 12 bases between them. The CDR3 nucleotides read TGTGCCAGCAGCTTAGATGGGGGAGGCCCCTACGAGCAGTACTTC. Its translation is CASSLDGGGPYEQYF.

The rearrangement uses TRBV10-3 and TRBJ2-3; D is perhaps TRBD2 (6 bases). This CDR3 contains 14 residues. Per the germline V gene, CDR1 is ENHRY and CDR2 is SYGVKD. The V and J ends lost 0 bases and 6 bases respectively, with 10 bases between them. CDR3: CAISESRGSDTQYF. For the CDR3, the DNA is TGTGCCATCAGTGAGTCGCGGGGCTCCGATACGCAGTATTTT.

The chain uses TRBV2 and TRBJ1-3, with D possibly TRBD1 on 6 matching bases. This CDR3 has 14 amino acids. Deletions cut 6 bases from V and 3 bases from J, with 12 bases between. The V gene's germline CDR1 is SNHLY and CDR2 FYNNEI. The CDR3: CASRNDRNGNTIYF. The CDR3 nucleotides read TGTGCCAGCAGGAACGACAGGAATGGAAACACCATATATTTT.

The gene calls are TRBV27 and TRBJ1-2; D unclear. V dropped 5 bases and J dropped 5 bases, with 15 bases sitting between them. CDR1 is MNHEY, CDR2 SMNVEV, per germline (reference sequence). CDR3 length: 14 residues. The CDR3 loop is CASSPRTHGYGYTF. The CDR3, as DNA: TGTGCCAGCAGTCCCCGGACGCATGGGTATGGCTACACCTTC.

This clone is a singleton in its sample. The chain is built from TRBV15 and TRBJ2-1; TRBD2 agrees at 11 bases. The CDR3 sequence is 16 residues long. The junction had 5 bases not matched to a gene; V was cut back by 7 bases and J by 0 bases. CDR1 LNHNV and CDR2 YYDKDF come from the germline V gene (reference sequence). The CDR3 loop reads CATTGTSGLSYNEQFF. In nucleotides, the CDR3 is TGTGCCACCACGGGGACTAGCGGCCTCTCCTACAATGAGCAGTTCTTC.

This clone was detected a few times. The chain recombines TRBV19 with TRBJ2-2; 7 bases map to TRBD2. This CDR3 has 15 residues. With 5 bases clipped from V and 0 bases from J, the junction kept 3 bases outside the gene matches. Germline values: CDR1 LNHDA, CDR2 SQIVND (reference sequence). In nucleotides, the CDR3 is TGTGCCAGTAGTCGCGGGGGACCGAACACCGGGGAGCTGTTTTTT. This translates into CASSRGGPNTGELFF. The entire variable domain, with the rest obtained from reference TRBV19 and TRBJ2-2, is as follows: DGGITQSPKYLFRKEGQNVTLSCEQNLNHDAMYWYRQDPGQGLRLIYYSQIVNDFQKGDIAEGYSVSREKKESFPLTVTSAQKNPTAFYLCASSRGGPNTGELFFGEGSRLTVL.

The chain couples TRBV9 to TRBJ2-1; TRBD2 aligns across 13 bases. With 3 bases clipped from V and 1 base from J, the junction kept 4 bases outside the gene matches. Looked up from germline, CDR1 is SGDLS and CDR2 is YYNGEE. The CDR3 is 17 amino acids. CDR3 amino acids: CASSGGTSGNSYNEQFF. The CDR3 coding sequence is TGTGCCAGCAGCGGCGGGACTAGCGGGAATTCCTACAATGAGCAGTTCTTC.

The genes are TRBV6-1 and TRBJ2-1; the D call may be TRBD1 or TRBD2 (5 bases each). Trimming pared 4 bases from V and 0 bases from J, leaving 16 bases between. The CDR3 is made up of 17 amino acids. Germline V lookup: CDR1 MNHNS, CDR2 SASEGT. In DNA, the CDR3 is TGTGCCAGCAGTGCCCGTGGGGGACCTAGCTCCTACAATGAGCAGTTCTTC. Amino acids: CASSARGGPSSYNEQFF.

This clone came up once. The chain employs TRBV28 and TRBJ2-5; D call uncertain. Germline V gene data show CDR1 as MDHEN and CDR2 as SYDVKM. There are 15 residues in the CDR3. V dropped 5 bases and J dropped 0 bases, with 13 bases sitting between them. The CDR3 bases are TGTGCCAGCAGTCCCTTAAGGGCGTACCAAGAGACCCAGTACTTC. Translating it yields CASSPLRAYQETQYF.

The genes are TRBV7-9 and TRBJ2-7, with 10 bases that match TRBD1. This CDR3 is 14 amino acids long. V shed 5 bases and J 5 bases; nucleotides not matched to a gene: 6. Germline CDR1 reads SEHNR; CDR2 reads FQNEAQ (reference sequence). Here the CDR3 reads CASSTGQGLHEQYF. CDR3 sequence (DNA): TGTGCCAGCAGCACGGGACAGGGGCTCCACGAGCAGTACTTC.

This chain uses TRBV29-1 with TRBJ2-1, with 10 positions matching TRBD2. The CDR3 sequence is 16 residues long. Germline CDR1 reads SQVTM; CDR2 reads ANQGSEA. Unmatched junction bases numbered 7, after V lost 0 bases and J lost 5 bases. This CDR3 reads CSVEDRTSGTNNEQFF. The CDR3 DNA reads as TGCAGCGTTGAAGACCGCACTAGCGGGACCAACAATGAGCAGTTCTTC.

A remark on this clone: This same CDR3 is encoded by further DNA sequences in the sample. The genes are TRBV7-9 and TRBJ2-1; 9 nucleotides match TRBD2. Trimming cost V 0 bases and J 4 bases; bases outside gene matches: 4. The CDR3 has 16 amino acids. Germline values: CDR1 SEHNR, CDR2 FQNEAQ (reference sequence). CDR3 bases: TGTGCCAGCAGCTTAGCGTTAGCGGGGGCGTACAATGAGCAGTTCTTC. Its protein is CASSLALAGAYNEQFF.

V is TRBV6-5 and J is TRBJ2-7, with D hard to call. The germline V gene encodes CDR1 MNHEY and CDR2 SVGAGI. V was trimmed by 6 bases and J by 5 bases, leaving 17 bases between them. This CDR3 has 14 amino acids. The CDR3 loop reads CASRPIRVVHEQYF. CDR3 DNA: TGTGCCAGCAGACCCATTAGGGTGGTTCACGAGCAGTACTTC.

This chain joins TRBV11-3 and TRBJ1-3; TRBD1 might be the D (6 bases). CDR1 and CDR2 (germline): SGHNT, YENEEA. CDR3 length: 13 amino acids. The V end was cut by 5 bases, the J end by 2 bases, with 7 bases between. As DNA, the CDR3 is TGTGCCAGCAGCCGGACAGCTGGAAACACCATATATTTT. Translation: CASSRTAGNTIYF.

The rearrangement links TRBV7-3 to TRBJ2-5; D may be TRBD1 or TRBD2 (5 bases each). From germline, CDR1 is SGHTA and CDR2 FQGTGA. Deletions cut 2 bases from V and 5 bases from J, with 9 bases between. The CDR3 runs 13 residues. For the CDR3, the DNA is TGTGCCAGCAGCTTAGGGGGTGGGGAGACCCAGTACTTC. Translation gives CASSLGGGETQYF.